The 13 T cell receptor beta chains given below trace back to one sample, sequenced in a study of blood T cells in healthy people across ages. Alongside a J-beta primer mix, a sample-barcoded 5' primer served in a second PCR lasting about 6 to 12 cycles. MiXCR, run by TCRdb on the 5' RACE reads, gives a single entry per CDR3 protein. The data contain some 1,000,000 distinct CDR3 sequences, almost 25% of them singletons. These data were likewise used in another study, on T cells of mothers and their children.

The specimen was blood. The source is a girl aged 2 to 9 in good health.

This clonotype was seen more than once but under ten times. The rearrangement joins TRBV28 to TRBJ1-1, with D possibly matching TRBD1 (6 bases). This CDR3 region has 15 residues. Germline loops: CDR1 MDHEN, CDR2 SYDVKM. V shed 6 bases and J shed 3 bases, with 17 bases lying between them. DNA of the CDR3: TGTGCCAGCAGCGACAGGTCTGGGGGGGACACTGAAGCTTTCTTT. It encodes CASSDRSGGDTEAFF. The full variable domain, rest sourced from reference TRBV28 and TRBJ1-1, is DVKVTQSSRYLVKRTGEKVFLECVQDMDHENMFWYRQDPGLGLRLIYFSYDVKMKEKGDIPEGYSVSREKKERFSLILESASTNQTSMYLCASSDRSGGDTEAFFGQGTRLTVV.

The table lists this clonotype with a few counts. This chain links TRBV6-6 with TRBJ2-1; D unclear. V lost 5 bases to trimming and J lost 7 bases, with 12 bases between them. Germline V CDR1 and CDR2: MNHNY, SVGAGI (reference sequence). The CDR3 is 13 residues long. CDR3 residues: CASSLSALNEQFF. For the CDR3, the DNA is TGTGCCAGCAGTCTCTCCGCTCTTAATGAGCAGTTCTTC.

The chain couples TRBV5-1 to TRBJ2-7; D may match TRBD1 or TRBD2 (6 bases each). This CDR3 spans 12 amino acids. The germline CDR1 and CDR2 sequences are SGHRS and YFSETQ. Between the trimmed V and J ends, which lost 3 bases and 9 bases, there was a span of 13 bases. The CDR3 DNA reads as TGCGCCAGCAGCTCACAGGGAGGAGGGCAGTACTTC. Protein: CASSSQGGGQYF.

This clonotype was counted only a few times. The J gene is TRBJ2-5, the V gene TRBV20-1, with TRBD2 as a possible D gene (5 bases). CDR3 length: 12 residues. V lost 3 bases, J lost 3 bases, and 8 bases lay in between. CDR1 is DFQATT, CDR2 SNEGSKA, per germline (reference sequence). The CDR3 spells CSARYGEETQYF. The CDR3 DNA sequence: TGCAGTGCTAGGTACGGGGAAGAGACCCAGTACTTC.

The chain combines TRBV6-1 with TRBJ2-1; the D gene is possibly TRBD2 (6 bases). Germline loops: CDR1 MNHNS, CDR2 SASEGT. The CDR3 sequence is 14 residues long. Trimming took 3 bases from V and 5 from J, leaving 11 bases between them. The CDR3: CASSEEGRNNEQFF. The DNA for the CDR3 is TGTGCCAGCAGTGAGGAGGGACGAAACAATGAGCAGTTCTTC.

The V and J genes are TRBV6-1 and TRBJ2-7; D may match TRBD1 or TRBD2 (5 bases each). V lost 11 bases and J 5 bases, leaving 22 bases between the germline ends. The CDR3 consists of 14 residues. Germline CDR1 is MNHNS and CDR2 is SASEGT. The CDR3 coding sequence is TGTGCCGTCCGGGAAAGGGGAAGGAAGAACGAGCAGTACTTC. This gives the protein CAVRERGRKNEQYF.

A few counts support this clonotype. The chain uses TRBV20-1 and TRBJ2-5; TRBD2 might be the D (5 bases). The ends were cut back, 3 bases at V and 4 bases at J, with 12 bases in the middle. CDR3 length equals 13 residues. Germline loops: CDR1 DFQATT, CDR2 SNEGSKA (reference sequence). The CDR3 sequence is CSASLGSIETQYF. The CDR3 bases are TGCAGTGCTAGTCTGGGGAGCATAGAGACCCAGTACTTC.

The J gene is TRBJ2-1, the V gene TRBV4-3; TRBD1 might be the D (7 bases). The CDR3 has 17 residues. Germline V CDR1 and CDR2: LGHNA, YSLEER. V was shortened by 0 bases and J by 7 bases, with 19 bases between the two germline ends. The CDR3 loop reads CASSQDISTGRLNEQFF. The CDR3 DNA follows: TGCGCCAGCAGCCAAGATATATCGACAGGGAGGTTGAATGAGCAGTTCTTC.

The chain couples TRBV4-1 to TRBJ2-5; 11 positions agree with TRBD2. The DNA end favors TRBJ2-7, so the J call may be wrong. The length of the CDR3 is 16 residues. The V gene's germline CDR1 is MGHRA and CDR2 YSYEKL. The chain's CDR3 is CASSPNERLAGSEQYF. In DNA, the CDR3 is TGCGCCAGCAGCCCCAATGAAAGACTAGCGGGAAGCGAGCAGTACTTC.

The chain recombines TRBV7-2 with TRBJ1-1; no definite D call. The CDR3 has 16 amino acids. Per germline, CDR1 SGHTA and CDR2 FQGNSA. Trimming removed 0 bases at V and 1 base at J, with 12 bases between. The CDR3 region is CASSLATASANTEAFF. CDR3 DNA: TGTGCCAGCAGCTTAGCTACGGCGTCTGCGAACACTGAAGCTTTCTTT.

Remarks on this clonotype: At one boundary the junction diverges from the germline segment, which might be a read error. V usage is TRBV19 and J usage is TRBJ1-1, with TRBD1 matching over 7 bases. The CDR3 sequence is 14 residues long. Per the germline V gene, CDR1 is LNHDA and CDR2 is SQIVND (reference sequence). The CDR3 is CACRAKGQQTEAFF. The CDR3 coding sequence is TGTGCCTGTAGGGCTAAGGGACAGCAGACTGAAGCTTTCTTT.

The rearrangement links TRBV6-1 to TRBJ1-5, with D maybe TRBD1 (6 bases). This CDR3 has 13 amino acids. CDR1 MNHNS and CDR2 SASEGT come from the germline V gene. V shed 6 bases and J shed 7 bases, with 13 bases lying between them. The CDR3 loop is CASSPQGEQPQHF. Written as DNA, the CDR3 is TGTGCCAGCAGCCCACAGGGTGAACAGCCCCAGCATTTT.

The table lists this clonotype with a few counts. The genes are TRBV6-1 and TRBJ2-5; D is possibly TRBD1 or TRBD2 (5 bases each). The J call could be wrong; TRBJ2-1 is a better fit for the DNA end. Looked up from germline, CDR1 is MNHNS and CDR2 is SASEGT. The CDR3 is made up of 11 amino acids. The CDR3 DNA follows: TGTGCCCACCGGTCGGGGCTTGAGCAGTTCTTC. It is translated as CAHRSGLEQFF.